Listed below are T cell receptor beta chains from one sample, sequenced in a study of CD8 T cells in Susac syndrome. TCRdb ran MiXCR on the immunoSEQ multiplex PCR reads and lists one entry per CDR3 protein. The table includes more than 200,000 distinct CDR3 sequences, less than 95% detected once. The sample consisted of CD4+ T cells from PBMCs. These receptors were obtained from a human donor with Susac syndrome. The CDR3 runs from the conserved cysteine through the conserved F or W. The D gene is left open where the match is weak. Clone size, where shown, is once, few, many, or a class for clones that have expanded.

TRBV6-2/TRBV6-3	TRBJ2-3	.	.	CASSWDSTDTQYF	TGTGCCAGCAGTTGGGACAGCACAGATACGCAGTATTTT
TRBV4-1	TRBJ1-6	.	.	CASSPLFFGSPLHF	TGCGCCAGCAGCCCGTTGTTCTTCGGTTCACCCCTCCACTTT
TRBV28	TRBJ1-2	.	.	CASTSGGITGSGGYTF	TGTGCCAGCACCTCCGGGGGTATAACTGGTAGCGGTGGCTACACCTTC
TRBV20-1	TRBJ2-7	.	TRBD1	CSAQGQGRYEQYF	TGCAGTGCCCAGGGACAGGGAAGGTACGAGCAGTACTTC
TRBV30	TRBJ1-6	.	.	CAWRQDQGGWPLHF	TGTGCCTGGAGGCAGGACCAGGGAGGGTGGCCCCTCCACTTT
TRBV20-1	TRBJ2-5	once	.	CSASSVLYQETQYF	TGCAGTGCTAGTAGCGTCCTGTATCAAGAGACCCAGTACTTC
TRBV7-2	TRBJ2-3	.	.	CASSSQGSRTDTQYF	TGTGCCAGCAGCTCCCAAGGATCTCGGACAGATACGCAGTATTTT
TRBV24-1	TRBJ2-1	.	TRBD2	CATSDSRSTSGGGYNEQFF	TGTGCCACCAGTGATTCCCGGTCGACTAGCGGGGGCGGGTACAATGAGCAGTTCTTC
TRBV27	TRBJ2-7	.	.	CASNPRGGASYEQYF	TGTGCCAGCAACCCCCGAGGGGGGGCCTCCTACGAGCAGTACTTC
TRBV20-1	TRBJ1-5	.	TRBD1	CSARDPPGQGLPLSNQPQHF	TGCAGTGCTAGAGACCCACCCGGACAGGGGCTTCCTCTTAGCAATCAGCCCCAGCATTTT
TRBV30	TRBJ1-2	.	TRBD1	CAWSPDRGMGGYTF	TGTGCCTGGAGTCCGGACAGGGGAATGGGTGGCTACACCTTC
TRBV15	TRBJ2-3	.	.	CATSRNERDTQYF	TGTGCCACCAGCAGAAACGAACGAGATACGCAGTATTTT
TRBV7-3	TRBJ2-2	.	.	CASSLMAGYTGELFF	TGTGCCAGCAGCTTAATGGCGGGATACACCGGGGAGCTGTTTTTT
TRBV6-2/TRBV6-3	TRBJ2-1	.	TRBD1	CASSSRQGAFF	TGTGCCAGCAGTTCCAGACAGGGCGCCTTCTTC
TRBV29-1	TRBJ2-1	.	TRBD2	CSYAGSGGDEQFF	TGCAGCTACGCGGGGAGCGGGGGCGATGAGCAGTTCTTC
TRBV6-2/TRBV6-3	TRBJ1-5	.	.	CASSYSTGPDSNQPQHF	TGTGCCAGCAGTTACTCGACGGGGCCAGATAGCAATCAGCCCCAGCATTTT
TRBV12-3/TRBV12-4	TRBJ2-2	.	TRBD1	CASSGTGAGTGELFF	TGTGCCAGCAGTGGGACAGGGGCAGGCACCGGGGAGCTGTTTTTT
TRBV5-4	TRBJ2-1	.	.	CASSFGRVEQFF	TGTGCCAGCAGCTTCGGGCGAGTTGAGCAGTTCTTC
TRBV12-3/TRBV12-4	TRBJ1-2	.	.	CASRRMDYGYTF	TGTGCCAGCAGGCGTATGGACTATGGCTACACCTTC
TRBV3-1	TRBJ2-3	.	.	CASSQEISGAPTDTQYF	TGTGCCAGCAGCCAAGAAATTTCGGGGGCCCCCACAGATACGCAGTATTTT
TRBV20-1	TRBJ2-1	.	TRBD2	CSARGTSRNEQFF	TGCAGTGCTAGAGGGACTAGTAGGAATGAGCAGTTCTTC
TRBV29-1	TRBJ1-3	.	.	CSVVGGRDTIYF	TGCAGCGTTGTCGGAGGGCGTGACACCATATATTTT
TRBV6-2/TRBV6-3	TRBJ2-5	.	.	CASSTLGPGTQQETQYF	TGTGCCAGCAGTACCCTGGGCCCGGGGACACAACAAGAGACCCAGTACTTC
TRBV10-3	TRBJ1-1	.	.	CAISDGGSTEAFF	TGTGCCATCAGTGATGGGGGGAGCACTGAAGCTTTCTTT
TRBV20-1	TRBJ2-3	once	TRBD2	CSAREAGKDTQYF	TGCAGTGCTAGAGAAGCGGGGAAGGATACGCAGTATTTT
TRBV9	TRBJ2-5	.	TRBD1	CASSVGIRGQSAETQYF	TGTGCCAGCAGCGTAGGAATAAGGGGGCAATCGGCCGAGACCCAGTACTTC
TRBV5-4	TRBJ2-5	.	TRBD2	CASSPGRTAGGPEETQYF	TGTGCCAGCAGCCCCGGCCGTACGGCGGGGGGGCCGGAGGAGACCCAGTACTTC
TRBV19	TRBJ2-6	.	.	CASGRLGVSGANVLTF	TGTGCCAGTGGCAGATTGGGCGTCTCTGGGGCCAACGTCCTGACTTTC
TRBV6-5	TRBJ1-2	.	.	CATRRGANYGYTF	TGTGCCACCCGGAGGGGAGCTAACTATGGCTACACCTTC
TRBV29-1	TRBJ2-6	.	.	CSARSSGANVLTF	TGCAGCGCCCGGAGCTCTGGGGCCAACGTCCTGACTTTC
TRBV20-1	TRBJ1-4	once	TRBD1	CSAWTGGSNEKLFF	TGCAGTGCTTGGACAGGAGGGAGTAATGAAAAACTGTTTTTT
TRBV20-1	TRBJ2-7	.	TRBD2	CSAWTGGGPGVGEQYF	TGCAGTGCCTGGACTGGCGGGGGGCCGGGGGTCGGCGAGCAGTACTTC
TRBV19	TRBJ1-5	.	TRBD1	CASSGWAPGGRNQPQHF	TGTGCCAGTAGTGGCTGGGCCCCAGGGGGCCGCAATCAGCCCCAGCATTTT
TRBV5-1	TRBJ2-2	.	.	CASSSAEGQAGELFF	TGCGCCAGCAGCTCCGCGGAGGGGCAGGCCGGGGAGCTGTTTTTT
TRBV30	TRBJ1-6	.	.	CAWSALRVTGKGTAINSPLHF	TGTGCCTGGAGCGCCCTCAGAGTAACAGGGAAGGGGACCGCGATTAATTCACCCCTCCACTTT
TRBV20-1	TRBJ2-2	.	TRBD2	CSARGTSGGYTGELFF	TGCAGTGCTAGAGGGACTAGCGGGGGATACACCGGGGAGCTGTTTTTT
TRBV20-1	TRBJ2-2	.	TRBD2	CSARTSGGVSAGELFF	TGCAGTGCCCGGACTAGCGGGGGAGTTTCGGCCGGGGAGCTGTTTTTT
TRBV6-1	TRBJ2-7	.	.	CASSDNLGVASEQYF	TGTGCCAGCAGTGACAATCTGGGAGTGGCGAGCGAGCAGTACTTC
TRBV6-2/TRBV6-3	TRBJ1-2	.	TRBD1	CASWGGTGLNYGYTF	TGTGCCAGCTGGGGAGGGACAGGCCTTAACTATGGCTACACCTTC
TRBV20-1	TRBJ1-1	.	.	CSAREPTSTEAFF	TGCAGTGCTCGGGAACCCACGAGCACTGAAGCTTTCTTT
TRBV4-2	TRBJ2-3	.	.	CASSQENDPDTQYF	TGTGCCAGCAGCCAAGAAAATGACCCAGATACGCAGTATTTT
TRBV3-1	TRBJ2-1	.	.	CASSTVLGTLRDEQFF	TGTGCCAGCAGCACCGTTTTGGGGACACTTCGGGATGAGCAGTTCTTC
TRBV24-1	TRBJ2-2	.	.	CATCGNTGELFF	TGTGCCACCTGCGGGAACACCGGGGAGCTGTTTTTT
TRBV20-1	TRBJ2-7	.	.	CSASRRSSSYEQYF	TGCAGTGCTAGTCGACGGTCTAGCTCCTACGAGCAGTACTTC
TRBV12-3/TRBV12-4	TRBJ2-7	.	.	CASSSGALTYEQYF	TGTGCCAGCAGTTCAGGGGCCCTTACCTACGAGCAGTACTTC
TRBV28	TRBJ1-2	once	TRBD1	CASRRTGPYGYTF	TGTGCCAGCAGGAGGACAGGGCCCTATGGCTACACCTTC
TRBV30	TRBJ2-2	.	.	CAWSVRRSSYTGELFF	TGTGCCTGGAGTGTACGAAGGTCCAGCTACACCGGGGAGCTGTTTTTT
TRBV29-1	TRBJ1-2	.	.	CSVEETEGVGYTF	TGCAGCGTTGAAGAGACTGAGGGGGTTGGCTACACCTTC
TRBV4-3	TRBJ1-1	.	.	CASSRRVDTEAFF	TGCGCCAGCAGCCGCAGGGTGGACACTGAAGCTTTCTTT
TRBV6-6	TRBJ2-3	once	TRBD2	CASKVGTSGGTDTQYF	TGTGCCAGCAAGGTTGGGACTAGCGGGGGCACAGATACGCAGTATTTT
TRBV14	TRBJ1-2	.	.	CASSPWGRNYGYTF	TGTGCCAGCAGCCCTTGGGGACGGAACTATGGCTACACCTTC
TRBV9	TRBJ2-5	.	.	CASSVGTLQETQYF	TGTGCCAGCAGCGTAGGTACCCTCCAGGAGACCCAGTACTTC
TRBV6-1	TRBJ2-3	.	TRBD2	CASSESGAFTDTQYF	TGTGCCAGCAGTGAGAGCGGGGCGTTCACAGATACGCAGTATTTT
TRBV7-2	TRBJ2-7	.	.	CASSLLYSYEQYF	TGTGCCAGCAGCTTACTTTACTCCTACGAGCAGTACTTC
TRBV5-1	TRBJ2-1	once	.	CASSRGSTGDNEQFF	TGCGCCAGCAGTCGTGGTTCGACGGGCGACAATGAGCAGTTCTTC
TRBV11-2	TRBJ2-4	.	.	CASSSIMLERGIQYF	TGTGCCAGCAGCTCTATCATGCTAGAACGAGGCATTCAGTACTTC
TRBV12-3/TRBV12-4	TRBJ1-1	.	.	CASSPRRAGNTEAFF	TGTGCCAGCAGCCCCAGACGGGCGGGGAACACTGAAGCTTTCTTT
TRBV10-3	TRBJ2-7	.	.	CAISPRGGHEQYF	TGTGCCATCAGTCCGCGGGGCGGCCACGAGCAGTACTTC
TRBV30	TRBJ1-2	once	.	CARAETYGYTF	TGTGCCCGGGCAGAGACCTATGGCTACACCTTC